Following are 14 T cell receptor beta chains from one sample sequenced in a study of read filtering for tumor transcriptome and immune sequencing. The library was built from around 380 ng RNA with molecular barcoded adaptors for alpha/delta and beta/gamma chains. TCRdb used MiXCR to reprocess the reads, holding one entry per CDR3 protein. The table includes 62,000 or so distinct CDR3 sequences, roughly 14% detected once. Sequenced: a population of CD138-negative cells sorted from bone marrow. The receptors shown here come from a donor aged 40 or over with multiple myeloma.

This clonotype was recorded at least ten times. The CDR3 nucleotides read TGCAGTGCTAGAGATTCATACGGAGCCCAGGTCGAGCAGTACTTC. It encodes CSARDSYGAQVEQYF. The rearrangement links TRBV20-1 to TRBJ2-7, with unresolved D. Germline lookup yields CDR1 DFQATT and CDR2 SNEGSKA (reference sequence). The length of the CDR3 is 15 residues. The germline V and J ends were trimmed by 0 bases and 6 bases, with 18 bases remaining between them.

In this sample, this clonotype turned up many times. The rearrangement uses TRBV20-1 and TRBJ2-1, with a possible D match to TRBD2 (6 bases). This CDR3 region has 17 residues. CDR1 is DFQATT and CDR2 is SNEGSKA in the germline V gene (reference sequence). Trimming stripped 2 bases from V and 8 bases from J, with 25 bases between. CDR3 bases: TGCAGTGCTAGATCAACCGGGTTTTGGCTAGCGACCGATGAGCAGTTCTTC. It translates to CSARSTGFWLATDEQFF.

Concerning this clonotype itself: A much larger clone differs by one base, so this may be a read error. This chain connects TRBV29-1 to TRBJ2-1; D not certain. Germline V gene data show CDR1 as SQVTM and CDR2 as ANQGSEA. This CDR3 comprises 10 residues. V was clipped by 7 bases and J by 5 bases, with 6 bases between them. CDR3 sequence (DNA): TGCAGCGCTGGGGACAATGAGCAGTTCTTC. Its protein is CSAGDNEQFF.

This clonotype showed up many times. This chain joins TRBV20-1 and TRBJ2-1; 8 bases match TRBD2. The CDR3 totals 21 residues. Germline V lookup: CDR1 DFQATT, CDR2 SNEGSKA (reference sequence). J lost 0 bases, V lost 1 base, and 20 bases had no gene match. The CDR3 DNA follows: TGCAGTGCTAGAGTATCCGGGAGGGCTGGCTCCCCTTTGAGCTCCTACAATGAGCAGTTCTTC. Its translation is CSARVSGRAGSPLSSYNEQFF.

This clonotype occurred many times. The chain recombines TRBV7-9 with TRBJ2-1, with 8 bases lining up with TRBD2. V trimming: 2 bases; J trimming: 3 bases; junction bases outside the gene matches: 6. This CDR3 has 16 residues. Per germline, CDR1 SEHNR and CDR2 FQNEAQ (reference sequence). The CDR3 reads CASSLPGTSGYNEQFF. CDR3 DNA: TGTGCCAGCAGCTTACCGGGAACTAGCGGCTACAATGAGCAGTTCTTC.

This clonotype was counted at least ten times. V is TRBV6-4 and J is TRBJ1-1; unclear D gene. V lost 5 bases and J lost 0, with 7 bases in between. CDR3 length: 13 amino acids. The germline gives CDR1 MRHNA, CDR2 SNTAGT. CDR3 in DNA: TGTGCCAGCAGTACTACAATGAACACTGAAGCTTTCTTT. Amino acid sequence: CASSTTMNTEAFF.

In this sample, this clonotype turned up many times. The chain joins TRBV30 to TRBJ2-7; 7 nucleotides match TRBD2. Germline trimming cut 1 base from V and 4 bases from J; bases unmatched to any gene: 4. Germline assignment: CDR1 GTSNPN and CDR2 SVGIG (reference sequence). The CDR3 runs to 13 residues. The CDR3 here is CAWSAGGSYEQYF. The DNA of the CDR3 is TGTGCCTGGAGTGCCGGGGGGTCATACGAGCAGTACTTC.

This clonotype occurred many times. The chain joins TRBV7-6 to TRBJ2-6; 11 positions agree with TRBD2. V lost 1 base, J lost 0 bases, and 8 bases stayed unmatched. The CDR3 length is 20 residues. From germline, CDR1 is SGHVS and CDR2 FNYEAQ. CDR3 protein: CASSLDPGLAGRSGANVLTF. For the CDR3, the DNA is TGTGCCAGCAGCTTAGACCCTGGACTAGCGGGCCGCTCTGGGGCCAACGTCCTGACTTTC.

This clonotype qualifies as medium-sized. The chain links TRBV3-1 to TRBJ2-1, with 11 bases matching TRBD2. V dropped 2 bases and J dropped 5; count of bases not matched to a gene: 8. The CDR3 sequence is 17 residues long. CDR1 is LGHDT, CDR2 YNNKEL, per germline (reference sequence). The CDR3 sequence: CASSQTSGSLFDNEQFF. In DNA form, the CDR3 reads TGTGCCAGCAGCCAAACTAGCGGGAGTCTTTTTGACAATGAGCAGTTCTTC.

This clonotype was picked up a small number of times. The rearrangement links TRBV5-1 to TRBJ2-5; perhaps D is TRBD1 or TRBD2 (6 bases each). CDR3 length equals 16 residues. Trimming pared 4 bases from V and 1 base from J, leaving 17 bases between. Germline assignment: CDR1 SGHRS and CDR2 YFSETQ. DNA of the CDR3: TGCGCCAGCAGCCTACCGACGGGGGCGAGCCAAGAGACCCAGTACTTC. It yields the protein CASSLPTGASQETQYF.

In regard to this clonotype: This may arise from a read error, as a much more abundant clone is one base away. J is TRBJ2-7 and V is TRBV4-2, with TRBD2 as a possible D gene (5 bases). The germline CDR1 and CDR2 sequences are LGHNA and YNFKEQ. This CDR3 contains 16 residues. The CDR3 nucleotides read TGTGCCAGCAGCCAAGACGATTCACTAGGTTCCTACGGGCAGTACTTC. Protein sequence: CASSQDDSLGSYGQYF.

In this sample, this clonotype turned up many times. The rearrangement links TRBV12-3 or TRBV12-4 to TRBJ1-4; a weak D match, TRBD1 (5 bases). The CDR3 totals 15 residues. Deletions cut 0 bases from V and 6 bases from J, with 11 bases between. The CDR3 loop reads CASSLAGAQDEKLFF. The CDR3, as DNA: TGTGCCAGCAGTTTAGCAGGGGCACAAGATGAAAAACTGTTTTTT.

Ten or more counts support this clonotype. The chain carries TRBV4-3 and TRBJ2-1; 8 bases fit TRBD2. Germline CDR1 reads LGHNA; CDR2 reads YSLEER. This CDR3 region has 16 residues. V shed 1 base and J 7 bases; nucleotides not matched to a gene: 9. CDR3 residues: CASSQVPGGGENEQFF. In nucleotides, the CDR3 is TGCGCCAGCAGCCAAGTCCCGGGAGGGGGGGAAAATGAGCAGTTCTTC.

V is TRBV4-2 and J is TRBJ2-1; 10 bases match TRBD1. V was pared by 5 bases and J by 9 bases, with 10 bases of the junction left unmatched. CDR3 length equals 15 residues. Germline CDR1 and CDR2: LGHNA and YNFKEQ. CDR3 DNA sequence: TGTGCCAGCAGCGGGACAGGGGACGGGCGAGGTGAGCAGTTCTTC. Its translation is CASSGTGDGRGEQFF.